This T cell receptor beta chain was identified during a study of T cell clonotyping in hematopoietic cell transplantation. Generated by immunoSEQ multiplex PCR, the TCRdb table keeps only in-frame clones and is missing some. The sample has 29,000 or so clones; roughly nine tenths are singletons. In the case of this clone: The antigen remains unidentified.

General study findings and limits: Broader posttransplant TCR repertoire diversity was predicted by graft donor and pretransplant recipient Inverse Simpson Index values. At the given depth, recipient repertoires were over 95% de novo clonotypes. Pathologically expanded recipient clonotypes increased progressively from day 30 to day 180 as diversity fell. Without cell sorting, CD4 versus CD8 contributions remain unresolved.

Germline lookup yields CDR1 SGDLS and CDR2 YYNGEE. The CDR3 is made up of 17 amino acids. The V and J ends lost 0 bases and 5 bases respectively, with 21 bases between them. This TCR came from a female patient in her forties or fifties who had an allogeneic stem cell transplant from a related donor, so the T cells may come from the graft donor. Some clones in this sample may be carry-over from other donors' samples. The sequencing used PBMCs, collected 100 days after allogeneic stem cell transplant. The chain has TRBV9 and TRBJ2-7; possible D gene TRBD1, 6 bases. The CDR3 is CASSVDGRRTGSHEQYF. CDR3 sequence (DNA): TGTGCCAGCAGCGTAGACGGTAGGAGAACAGGGAGCCACGAGCAGTACTTC. Based on the CDR3 plus reference TRBV9 and TRBJ2-7, the full variable domain is DSGVTQTPKHLITATGQRVTLRCSPRSGDLSVYWYQQSLDQGLQFLIQYYNGEERAKGNILERFSAQQFPDLHSELNLSSLELGDSALYFCASSVDGRRTGSHEQYFGPGTRLTVT.